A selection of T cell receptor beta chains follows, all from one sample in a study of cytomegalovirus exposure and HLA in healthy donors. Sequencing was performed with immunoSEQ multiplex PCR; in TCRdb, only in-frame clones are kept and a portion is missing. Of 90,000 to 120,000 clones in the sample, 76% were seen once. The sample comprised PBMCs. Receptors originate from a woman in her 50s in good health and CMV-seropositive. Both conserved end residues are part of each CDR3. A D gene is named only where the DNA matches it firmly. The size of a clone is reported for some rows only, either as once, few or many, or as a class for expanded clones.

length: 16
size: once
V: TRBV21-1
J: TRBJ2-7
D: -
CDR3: CASSNAAWDRGYEQYF
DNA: TGTGCCAGCAGCAATGCAGCTTGGGACAGGGGCTACGAGCAGTACTTC

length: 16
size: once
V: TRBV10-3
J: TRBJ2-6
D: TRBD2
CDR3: CAISASSGSWANVLTF
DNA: TGCGCCATCAGTGCCTCTAGCGGGAGCTGGGCCAACGTCCTGACTTTC

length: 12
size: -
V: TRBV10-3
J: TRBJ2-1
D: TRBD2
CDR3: CASGLAIHEQFF
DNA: TGTGCCTCGGGACTAGCGATCCATGAGCAGTTCTTC

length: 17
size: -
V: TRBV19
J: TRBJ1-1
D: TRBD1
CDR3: CASSRGQGQTMNTEAFF
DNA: TGTGCCAGTAGTAGGGGTCAGGGACAGACGATGAACACTGAAGCTTTCTTT

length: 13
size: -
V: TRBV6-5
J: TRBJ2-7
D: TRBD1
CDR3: CASRDRGRYEQYF
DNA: TGTGCCAGCAGGGACAGGGGGCGGTACGAGCAGTACTTC

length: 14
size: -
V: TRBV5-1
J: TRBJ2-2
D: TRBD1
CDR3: CASSPGDRAGELFF
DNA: TGCGCCAGCAGCCCAGGAGACAGGGCCGGGGAGCTGTTTTTT

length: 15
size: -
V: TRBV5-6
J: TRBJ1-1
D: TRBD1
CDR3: CASRRLGQGNTEAFF
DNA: TGTGCCAGCAGGCGTCTCGGACAGGGGAACACTGAAGCTTTCTTT

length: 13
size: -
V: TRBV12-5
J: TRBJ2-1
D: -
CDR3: CASGLGVYNEQFF
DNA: TGTGCTAGTGGTTTGGGCGTCTACAATGAGCAGTTCTTC

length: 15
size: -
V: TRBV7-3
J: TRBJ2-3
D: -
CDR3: CASSLTGSIIDTQYF
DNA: TGTGCCAGCAGCTTAACCGGGTCTATTATAGATACGCAGTATTTT

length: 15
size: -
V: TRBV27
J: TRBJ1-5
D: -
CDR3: CASSSVDMGNQPQHF
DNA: TGTGCCAGCAGTTCTGTCGACATGGGCAATCAGCCCCAGCATTTT

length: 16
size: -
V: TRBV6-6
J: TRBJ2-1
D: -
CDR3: CASSYLLSGSYNEQFF
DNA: TGTGCCAGCAGTTACCTCCTTTCGGGCTCCTACAATGAGCAGTTCTTC

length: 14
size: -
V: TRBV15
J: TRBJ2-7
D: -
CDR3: CATSRGTSSGEQYF
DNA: TGTGCCACCAGCAGAGGAACCTCATCGGGGGAGCAGTACTTC

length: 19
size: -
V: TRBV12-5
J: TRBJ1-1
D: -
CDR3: CASGLGQKHVGAEGTEAFF
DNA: TGTGCTAGTGGTTTGGGACAGAAGCATGTGGGGGCGGAAGGGACTGAAGCTTTCTTT

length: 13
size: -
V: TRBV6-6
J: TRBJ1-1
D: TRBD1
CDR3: CASFETGETEAFF
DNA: TGTGCCAGCTTTGAAACAGGGGAGACTGAAGCTTTCTTT

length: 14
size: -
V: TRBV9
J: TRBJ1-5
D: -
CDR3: CASSAGGSNQPQHF
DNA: TGTGCCAGCAGCGCGGGTGGGAGCAATCAGCCCCAGCATTTT

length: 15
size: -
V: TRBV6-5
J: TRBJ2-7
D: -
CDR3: CASSYSLGQGYEQYF
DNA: TGTGCCAGCAGTTACTCGTTGGGCCAGGGCTACGAGCAGTACTTC

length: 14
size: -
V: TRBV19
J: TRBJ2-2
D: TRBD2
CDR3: CASLSGRATGELFF
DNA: TGTGCCAGTCTCAGCGGGAGGGCCACCGGGGAGCTGTTTTTT

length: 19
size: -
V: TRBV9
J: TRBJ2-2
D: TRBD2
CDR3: CASSPHRTSGRAVAGELFF
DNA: TGTGCCAGCAGCCCCCACAGGACTAGCGGGAGGGCCGTGGCCGGGGAGCTGTTTTTT

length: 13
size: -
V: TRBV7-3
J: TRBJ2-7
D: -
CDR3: CASSLSRVDEQYF
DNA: TGTGCCAGCAGCTTAAGTCGAGTGGACGAGCAGTACTTC

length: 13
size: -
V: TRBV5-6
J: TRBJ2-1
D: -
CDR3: CASSLARGREQFF
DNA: TGTGCCAGCAGCTTGGCCCGGGGTCGCGAGCAGTTCTTC

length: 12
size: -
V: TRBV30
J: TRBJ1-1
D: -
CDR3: CAWRTPGGRAFF
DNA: TGTGCCTGGAGGACCCCCGGGGGGCGAGCTTTCTTT

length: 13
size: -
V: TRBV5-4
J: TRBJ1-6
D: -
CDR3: CASAGSPQEPLHF
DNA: TGTGCCAGCGCTGGGAGCCCACAAGAACCCCTCCACTTT

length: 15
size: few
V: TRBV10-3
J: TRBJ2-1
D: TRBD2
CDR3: CAISDSGGTGNEQFF
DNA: TGTGCCATCAGTGACAGCGGGGGGACCGGGAATGAGCAGTTCTTC

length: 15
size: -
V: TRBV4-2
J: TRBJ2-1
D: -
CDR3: CASSRGVGGADEQFF
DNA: TGTGCCAGCAGCCGAGGGGTAGGGGGGGCCGATGAGCAGTTCTTC

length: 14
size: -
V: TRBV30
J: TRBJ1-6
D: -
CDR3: CAWRGDNGASPLHF
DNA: TGTGCCTGGAGGGGGGACAACGGTGCGTCACCCCTCCACTTT

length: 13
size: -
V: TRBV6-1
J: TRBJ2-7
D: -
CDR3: CASSALAASEQYF
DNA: TGTGCCAGCAGTGCTCTAGCCGCCAGCGAGCAGTACTTC

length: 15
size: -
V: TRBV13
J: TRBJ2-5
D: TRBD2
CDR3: CASSLASGTQETQYF
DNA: TGTGCCAGCAGCTTGGCTAGCGGGACTCAAGAGACCCAGTACTTC